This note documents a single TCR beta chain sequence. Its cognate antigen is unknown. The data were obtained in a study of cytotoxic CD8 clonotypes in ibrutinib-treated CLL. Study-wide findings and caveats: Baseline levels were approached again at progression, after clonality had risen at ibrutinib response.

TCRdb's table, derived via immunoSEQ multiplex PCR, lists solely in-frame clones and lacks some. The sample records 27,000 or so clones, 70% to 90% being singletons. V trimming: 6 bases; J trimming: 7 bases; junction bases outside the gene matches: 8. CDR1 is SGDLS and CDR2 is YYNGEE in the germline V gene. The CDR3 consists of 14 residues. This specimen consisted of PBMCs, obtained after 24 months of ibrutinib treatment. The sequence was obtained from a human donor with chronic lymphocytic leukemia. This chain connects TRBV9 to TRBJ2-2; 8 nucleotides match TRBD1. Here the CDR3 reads CASNPTGDVGELFF. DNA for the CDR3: TGTGCCAGCAACCCGACAGGGGATGTCGGGGAGCTGTTTTTT.